The rows below give T cell receptor beta chains drawn from one sample of a study of T cell responses to AZD1222 COVID-19 vaccine. This table comes from immunoSEQ multiplex PCR, and its TCRdb copy is limited to in-frame clones, with some not included. The sample consists of fewer than 200,000 clones, around nine tenths of them appearing once. The sequencing here drew on peripheral blood, taken 28 days after the second AZD1222 dose. The receptors stem from an adult who received the AZD1222 COVID-19 vaccine. Each CDR3 is given with its conserved first and last residue. Each record gives: CDR3 protein, CDR3 DNA, J gene, V gene, D gene, clone size. A D gene is named only where the DNA matches it firmly. Part of the rows lack a size; the others show once, few, many or a class for expanded clones.

CDR3aa: CASSYSRGGGYTF
CDR3nt: TGTGCCAGCAGTTACTCCAGGGGGGGTGGCTACACCTTC
j_gene: TRBJ1-2
v_gene: TRBV6-5
d_gene: TRBD1
abundance: -

CDR3aa: CASSAGTRKEKLFF
CDR3nt: TGTGCCAGCAGTGCAGGAACCCGTAAGGAAAAACTGTTTTTT
j_gene: TRBJ1-4
v_gene: TRBV27
d_gene: -
abundance: -

CDR3aa: CASSVALAGGAEQFF
CDR3nt: TGTGCCAGCAGCGTAGCACTAGCGGGGGGGGCCGAGCAGTTCTTC
j_gene: TRBJ2-1
v_gene: TRBV9
d_gene: TRBD2
abundance: -

CDR3aa: CASSRWGDPPLGDTQYF
CDR3nt: TGTGCCAGCAGTAGGTGGGGGGATCCTCCCCTGGGAGATACGCAGTATTTT
j_gene: TRBJ2-3
v_gene: TRBV5-6
d_gene: -
abundance: -

CDR3aa: CASSLGAVNSPLHF
CDR3nt: TGTGCCAGCAGCCTTGGGGCAGTCAATTCACCCCTCCACTTT
j_gene: TRBJ1-6
v_gene: TRBV7-9
d_gene: -
abundance: -

CDR3aa: CASSPKIVSGRGDYGYTF
CDR3nt: TGTGCCAGCTCACCAAAGATTGTGTCAGGACGGGGTGACTATGGCTACACCTTC
j_gene: TRBJ1-2
v_gene: TRBV18
d_gene: -
abundance: -

CDR3aa: CASSLGWTAPYEQYF
CDR3nt: TGTGCCAGCAGCTTAGGTTGGACAGCCCCCTACGAGCAGTACTTC
j_gene: TRBJ2-7
v_gene: TRBV11-3
d_gene: -
abundance: -

CDR3aa: CATSDGSGGQLNEQFF
CDR3nt: TGTGCCACCAGTGATGGGAGCGGGGGTCAGCTCAATGAGCAGTTCTTC
j_gene: TRBJ2-1
v_gene: TRBV24-1
d_gene: TRBD2
abundance: -

CDR3aa: CASTSGGAGSGELFF
CDR3nt: TGTGCCAGCACTAGCGGGGGGGCAGGGAGCGGGGAGCTGTTTTTT
j_gene: TRBJ2-2
v_gene: TRBV2
d_gene: TRBD2
abundance: once

CDR3aa: CASSISAGTGEKLFF
CDR3nt: TGTGCCAGTAGTATTTCGGCCGGAACCGGGGAAAAACTGTTTTTT
j_gene: TRBJ1-4
v_gene: TRBV19
d_gene: -
abundance: -

CDR3aa: CATSRGGDGETQYF
CDR3nt: TGTGCCACCAGCCGGGGAGGGGATGGAGAGACCCAGTACTTC
j_gene: TRBJ2-5
v_gene: TRBV24-1
d_gene: TRBD2
abundance: -

CDR3aa: CASSSPGGGSVSGNTIYF
CDR3nt: TGTGCCAGCAGCTCCCCCGGGGGGGGGAGCGTCTCTGGAAACACCATATATTTT
j_gene: TRBJ1-3
v_gene: TRBV25-1
d_gene: -
abundance: -

CDR3aa: CASSLEGGMNSEAFF
CDR3nt: TGTGCCAGCAGCTTAGAGGGGGGAATGAACAGTGAAGCTTTCTTT
j_gene: TRBJ1-1
v_gene: TRBV7-2
d_gene: -
abundance: -

CDR3aa: CSVEKDRVYGYTF
CDR3nt: TGCAGCGTTGAGAAGGACAGGGTATATGGCTACACCTTC
j_gene: TRBJ1-2
v_gene: TRBV29-1
d_gene: TRBD1
abundance: once

CDR3aa: CASSPSYYF
CDR3nt: TGTGCCAGCAGCCCGAGCTATTATTTT
j_gene: TRBJ1-3
v_gene: TRBV21-1
d_gene: -
abundance: -

CDR3aa: CSGRQPQTSTDTQYF
CDR3nt: TGCAGCGGCAGACAGCCGCAAACTAGCACAGATACGCAGTATTTT
j_gene: TRBJ2-3
v_gene: TRBV29-1
d_gene: -
abundance: -

CDR3aa: CASSFRVTGPRDTQYF
CDR3nt: TGTGCCAGCAGCTTTCGAGTGACAGGACCCAGGGATACGCAGTATTTT
j_gene: TRBJ2-3
v_gene: TRBV5-4
d_gene: -
abundance: -

CDR3aa: CASSPDPRADEQFF
CDR3nt: TGTGCCAGCTCACCCGATCCTAGGGCCGATGAGCAGTTCTTC
j_gene: TRBJ2-1
v_gene: TRBV18
d_gene: -
abundance: -

CDR3aa: CASSEGGVETQYF
CDR3nt: TGTGCCAGCAGTGAAGGGGGGGTTGAGACCCAGTACTTC
j_gene: TRBJ2-5
v_gene: TRBV6-1
d_gene: -
abundance: once

CDR3aa: CASSSGRANTEAFF
CDR3nt: TGTGCCAGTAGTTCTGGACGGGCGAACACTGAAGCTTTCTTT
j_gene: TRBJ1-1
v_gene: TRBV19
d_gene: -
abundance: -

CDR3aa: CAISFGRAEKLFF
CDR3nt: TGTGCCATCAGTTTCGGACGGGCTGAAAAACTGTTTTTT
j_gene: TRBJ1-4
v_gene: TRBV10-3
d_gene: -
abundance: -

CDR3aa: CASPPDLSQSYEQYF
CDR3nt: TGTGCCAGCCCCCCGGACCTTTCCCAAAGCTACGAGCAGTACTTC
j_gene: TRBJ2-7
v_gene: TRBV28
d_gene: -
abundance: few

CDR3aa: CASSHGSLAGELFF
CDR3nt: TGTGCCAGCAGCCACGGATCCCTGGCCGGGGAGCTGTTTTTT
j_gene: TRBJ2-2
v_gene: TRBV6-6
d_gene: -
abundance: -

CDR3aa: CASSSRDGDSPLHF
CDR3nt: TGTGCCAGCAGCTCCCGGGACGGAGATTCACCCCTCCACTTT
j_gene: TRBJ1-6
v_gene: TRBV7-2
d_gene: -
abundance: once

CDR3aa: CASSQDDRVYEQYF
CDR3nt: TGCGCCAGCAGCCAAGACGACAGGGTGTACGAGCAGTACTTC
j_gene: TRBJ2-7
v_gene: TRBV4-3
d_gene: TRBD1
abundance: once